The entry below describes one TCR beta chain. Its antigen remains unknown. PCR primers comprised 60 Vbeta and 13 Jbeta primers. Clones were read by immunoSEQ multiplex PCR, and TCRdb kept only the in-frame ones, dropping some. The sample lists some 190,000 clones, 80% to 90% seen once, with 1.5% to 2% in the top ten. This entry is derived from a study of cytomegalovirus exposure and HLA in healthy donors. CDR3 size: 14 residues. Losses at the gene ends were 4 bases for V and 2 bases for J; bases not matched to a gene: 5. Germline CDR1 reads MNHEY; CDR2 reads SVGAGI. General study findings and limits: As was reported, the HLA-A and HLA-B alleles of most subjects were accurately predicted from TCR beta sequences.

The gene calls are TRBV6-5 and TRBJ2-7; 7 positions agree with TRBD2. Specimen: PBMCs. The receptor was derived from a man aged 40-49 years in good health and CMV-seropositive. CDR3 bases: TGTGCCAGCAGTTTAGAGCGGGGACCCTACGAGCAGTACTTC. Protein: CASSLERGPYEQYF.